Below are 18 T cell receptor beta chains sequenced from a single sample in a study of immune cell composition in non-small cell lung cancer. TCRdb keeps only in-frame clones here, not all; method: immunoSEQ multiplex PCR. The sample records fewer than 6,500 clones, 70% to 80% being singletons. Specimen: lung tumor tissue. The receptors originated from a human donor with non-small cell lung cancer.

This clone occurred a few times. This sequence joins TRBV9 and TRBJ2-3; TRBD2 might be the D (6 bases). V dropped 3 bases and J dropped 3 bases, with 11 bases sitting between them. Germline V gene sequence: CDR1 SGDLS, CDR2 YYNGEE. The CDR3 sequence is 14 residues long. CDR3 protein: CASSGRGFTDTQYF. The CDR3 nucleotides read TGTGCCAGCAGCGGGCGGGGTTTTACAGATACGCAGTATTTT.

The V call is TRBV28, the J call TRBJ1-2, with no clear D. The CDR3 sequence is 12 residues long. Germline CDR1 is MDHEN and CDR2 is SYDVKM. V was cut by 7 bases and J by 0 bases, with 6 bases left in between. CDR3 nucleotides: TGTGCCAGCAAAAGCACTAACTATGGCTACACCTTC. This sequence encodes CASKSTNYGYTF.

The genes are TRBV5-4 and TRBJ2-5, with 11 bases identical to TRBD2. There are 15 residues in the CDR3. J was trimmed by 2 bases and V by 4 bases; bases with no gene match: 4. Per germline, CDR1 SGHNT and CDR2 YYREEE (reference sequence). This chain's CDR3 is CASSPGTSGQETQYF. CDR3 DNA: TGTGCCAGCAGCCCTGGGACTAGCGGACAAGAGACCCAGTACTTC.

The J gene is TRBJ2-5, the V gene TRBV18, with D possibly being TRBD1 (5 bases). The V and J ends lost 8 bases and 5 bases respectively, with 15 bases between them. Germline CDR1 is KGHSH and CDR2 is LQKENI. The CDR3 extends over 13 amino acids. CDR3 loop: CASARGAGETQYF. The CDR3 DNA reads as TGTGCCAGCGCAAGGGGCGCCGGGGAGACCCAGTACTTC.

This clone was seen a single time. The genes are TRBV5-1 and TRBJ2-5; D is unclear. Between the trimmed V and J ends, which lost 1 base and 4 bases, there was a span of 14 bases. From germline, CDR1 is SGHRS and CDR2 YFSETQ. The CDR3 extends over 15 amino acids. The CDR3 protein is CASSLMSGVAETQYF. Written as DNA, the CDR3 is TGCGCCAGCAGCTTGATGTCAGGCGTCGCAGAGACCCAGTACTTC.

As to this clone: Sequence at one end of the junction differs from germline and may be a read error. The chain is built from TRBV7-9 and TRBJ1-4; tentative D call: TRBD1 (5 bases). The CDR3 runs 14 residues. The germline gives CDR1 SEHNR, CDR2 FQNEAQ (reference sequence). CDR3 sequence (DNA): TGTGCCAGCAGCTTCGACAGATATTTGGGAAAATTGTTTTTT. Translation gives CASSFDRYLGKLFF.

V usage is TRBV9 and J usage is TRBJ2-1; unclear D gene. V lost 0 bases and J lost 1, with 5 bases in between. CDR3 length: 14 amino acids. CDR1 and CDR2 from the germline V gene are SGDLS and YYNGEE. CDR3 protein: CASSVGQSYNEQFF. CDR3 DNA: TGTGCCAGCAGCGTAGGGCAGTCCTACAATGAGCAGTTCTTC.

The chain carries TRBV30 and TRBJ2-5, with D perhaps matching TRBD1 (6 bases). Between the trimmed V and J ends, which lost 0 bases and 2 bases, there was a span of 7 bases. The CDR3 has 13 residues. Germline CDR1 GTSNPN, CDR2 SVGIG (reference sequence). In nucleotides, the CDR3 is TGTGCCTGGAGTGTAGACAGGCAAGAGACCCAGTACTTC. It codes for CAWSVDRQETQYF.

The chain uses TRBV29-1 and TRBJ2-5; D possibly corresponds to TRBD2 (7 bases). The ends were cut back, 1 base at V and 5 bases at J, with 17 bases in the middle. In germline, CDR1 is SQVTM, CDR2 ANQGSEA. The CDR3 is 15 residues long. CDR3 region: CSVEAPSGGLETQYF. DNA for the CDR3: TGCAGCGTTGAAGCCCCTTCCGGGGGGCTGGAGACCCAGTACTTC.

This chain uses TRBV7-2 with TRBJ1-5, with 8 nucleotides matching TRBD1. Germline V gene data show CDR1 as SGHTA and CDR2 as FQGNSA. The CDR3 contains 15 residues. V was clipped by 5 bases and J by 7 bases; unmatched bases: 10. The CDR3 DNA is TGTGCCAGCAGCCTAGGGCCAGGGGGCGGGCAGCCCCAGCATTTT. Translating it yields CASSLGPGGGQPQHF.

The table lists this clone with a count of one. This chain connects TRBV5-4 to TRBJ1-6, with D possibly TRBD1 on 6 matching bases. The CDR3 loop spans 14 amino acids. V was pared by 5 bases and J by 5 bases, with 11 bases between. The germline V gene has CDR1 SGHNT and CDR2 YYREEE (reference sequence). CDR3 DNA: TGTGCCAGCAGACAGGGTTTCGATAATTCACCCCTCCACTTT. Translated, it gives CASRQGFDNSPLHF.

V gene TRBV5-1 combines with J gene TRBJ1-2; 7 bases align to TRBD1. J gave up 5 bases and V 4 bases, and 8 bases lay outside the gene matches. CDR1 SGHRS and CDR2 YFSETQ come from the germline V gene. The CDR3 length is 14 residues. CDR3 sequence: CASSPNRGQYGYTF. The CDR3 DNA reads as TGCGCCAGCAGCCCCAATAGGGGACAGTATGGCTACACCTTC.

The V call is TRBV19, the J call TRBJ2-3; 7 bases match TRBD2. This CDR3 has 15 residues. With 3 bases clipped from V and 4 bases from J, the junction kept 7 bases outside the gene matches. Germline loops: CDR1 LNHDA, CDR2 SQIVND (reference sequence). CDR3 sequence: CASSIQTSSADTQYF. The CDR3 nucleotides read TGTGCCAGTAGTATTCAGACTAGCTCCGCAGATACGCAGTATTTT.

The gene calls are TRBV2 and TRBJ2-3; TRBD2 is a possible D gene (7 bases). CDR3 size: 16 residues. Germline lookup yields CDR1 SNHLY and CDR2 FYNNEI. Trimming took 3 bases from V and 5 from J, leaving 18 bases between them. As DNA, the CDR3 is TGTGCCAGCAGTGATGAGTGGGGGGGCATTGTAGATACGCAGTATTTT. It encodes CASSDEWGGIVDTQYF.

The gene calls are TRBV6-4 and TRBJ2-1; 10 positions agree with TRBD2. The CDR3 consists of 14 residues. Germline CDR1 MRHNA, CDR2 SNTAGT. The trim removed 2 bases at V and 6 bases at J, leaving 1 base unmatched. CDR3 residues: CASSDGTSANEQFF. The CDR3 DNA reads TGTGCCAGCAGTGACGGGACTAGCGCCAATGAGCAGTTCTTC.

There are a few counts of this clone. The V and J genes are TRBV27 and TRBJ1-1; 12 bases match TRBD1. Germline loops: CDR1 MNHEY, CDR2 SMNVEV (reference sequence). This CDR3 contains 15 residues. The V and J ends lost 5 bases and 4 bases, in that order; junction bases with no gene match: 5. CDR3 loop: CASSPGQGARTEAFF. The DNA of the CDR3 is TGTGCCAGCAGTCCGGGACAGGGGGCGCGCACTGAAGCTTTCTTT.

The count of this clone is one. This sequence joins TRBV5-1 and TRBJ2-7, with TRBD2 matching 9 bases. Per germline, CDR1 SGHRS and CDR2 YFSETQ. Trimming removed 4 bases from V and 2 bases from J; junction bases left unmatched: 10. The CDR3 is 16 amino acids. CDR3 region: CASSPRGSGGTYEQYF. The CDR3 coding sequence is TGCGCCAGCAGCCCCAGGGGTAGCGGGGGAACCTACGAGCAGTACTTC.

This clone has only one observation. The chain carries TRBV5-1 and TRBJ2-5; the D is unclear. CDR3 length: 15 residues. Trimming left V 2 bases short and J 2 bases short, with 13 bases between. Germline V lookup: CDR1 SGHRS, CDR2 YFSETQ. Here the CDR3 reads CASSLLIGPQETQYF. The DNA of the CDR3 is TGCGCCAGCAGCTTACTGATTGGGCCTCAAGAGACCCAGTACTTC. Based on the CDR3 plus reference TRBV5-1 and TRBJ2-5, the full variable domain is KAGVTQTPRYLIKTRGQQVTLSCSPISGHRSVSWYQQTPGQGLQFLFEYFSETQRNKGNFPGRFSGRQFSNSRSEMNVSTLELGDSALYLCASSLLIGPQETQYFGPGTRLLVL.